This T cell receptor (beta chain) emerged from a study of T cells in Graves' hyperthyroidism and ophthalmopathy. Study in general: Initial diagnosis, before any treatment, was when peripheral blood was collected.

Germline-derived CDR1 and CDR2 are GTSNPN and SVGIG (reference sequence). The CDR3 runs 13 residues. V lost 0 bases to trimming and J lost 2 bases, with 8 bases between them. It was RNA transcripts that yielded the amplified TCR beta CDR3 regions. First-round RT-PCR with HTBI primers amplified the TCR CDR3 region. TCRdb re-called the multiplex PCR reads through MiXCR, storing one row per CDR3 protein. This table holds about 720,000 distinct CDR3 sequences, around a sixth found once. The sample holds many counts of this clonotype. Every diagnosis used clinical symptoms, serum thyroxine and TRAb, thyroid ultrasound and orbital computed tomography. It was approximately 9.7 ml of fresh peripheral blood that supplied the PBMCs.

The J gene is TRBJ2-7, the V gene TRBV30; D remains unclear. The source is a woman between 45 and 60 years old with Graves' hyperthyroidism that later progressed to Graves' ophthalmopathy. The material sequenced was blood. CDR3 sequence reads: CAWSVTVTYEQYF. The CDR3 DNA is TGTGCCTGGAGTGTAACAGTAACCTACGAGCAGTACTTC.